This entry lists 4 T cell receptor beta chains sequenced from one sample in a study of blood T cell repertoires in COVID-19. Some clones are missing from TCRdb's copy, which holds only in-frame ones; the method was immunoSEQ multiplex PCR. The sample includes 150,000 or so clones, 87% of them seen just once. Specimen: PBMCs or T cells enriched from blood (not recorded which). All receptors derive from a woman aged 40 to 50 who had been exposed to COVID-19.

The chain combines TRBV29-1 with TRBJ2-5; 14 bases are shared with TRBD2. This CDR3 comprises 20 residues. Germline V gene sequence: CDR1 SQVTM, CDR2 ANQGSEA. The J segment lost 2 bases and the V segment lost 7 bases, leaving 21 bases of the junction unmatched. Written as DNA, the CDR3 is TGCAGCGCCGGACAGGGGACCATCACTAGGACTAGCGGGAGGCAAGAGACCCAGTACTTC. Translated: CSAGQGTITRTSGRQETQYF.

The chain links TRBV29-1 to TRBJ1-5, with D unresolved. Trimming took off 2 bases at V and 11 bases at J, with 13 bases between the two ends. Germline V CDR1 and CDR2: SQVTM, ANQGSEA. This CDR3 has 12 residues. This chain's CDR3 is CSVELSTATQHF. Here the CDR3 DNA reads TGCAGCGTTGAATTATCTACAGCAACCCAGCATTTT.

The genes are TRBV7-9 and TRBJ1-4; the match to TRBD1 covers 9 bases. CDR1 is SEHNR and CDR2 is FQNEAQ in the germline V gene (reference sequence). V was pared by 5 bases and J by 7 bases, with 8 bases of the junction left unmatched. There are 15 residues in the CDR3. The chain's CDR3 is CASSHNRGLGEKLFF. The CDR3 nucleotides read TGTGCCAGCAGCCACAACAGGGGGCTTGGTGAAAAACTGTTTTTT.

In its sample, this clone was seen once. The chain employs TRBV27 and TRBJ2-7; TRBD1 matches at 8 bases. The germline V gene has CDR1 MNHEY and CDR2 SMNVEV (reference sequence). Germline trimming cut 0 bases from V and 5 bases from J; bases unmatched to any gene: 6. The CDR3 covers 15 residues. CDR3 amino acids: CASSLSTGVGNEQYF. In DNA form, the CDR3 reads TGTGCCAGCAGTTTATCGACAGGGGTCGGAAACGAGCAGTACTTC.